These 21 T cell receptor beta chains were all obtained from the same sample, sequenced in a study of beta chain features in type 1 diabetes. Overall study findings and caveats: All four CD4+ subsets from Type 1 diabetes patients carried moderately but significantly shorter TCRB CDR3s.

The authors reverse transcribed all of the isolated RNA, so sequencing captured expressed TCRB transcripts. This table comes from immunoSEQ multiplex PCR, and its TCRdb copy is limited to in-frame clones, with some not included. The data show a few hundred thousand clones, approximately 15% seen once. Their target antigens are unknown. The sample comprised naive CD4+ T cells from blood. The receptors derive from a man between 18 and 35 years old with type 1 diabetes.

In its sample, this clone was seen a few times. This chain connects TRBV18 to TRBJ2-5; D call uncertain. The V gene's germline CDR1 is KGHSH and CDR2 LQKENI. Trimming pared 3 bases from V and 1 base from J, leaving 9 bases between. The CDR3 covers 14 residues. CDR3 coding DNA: TGTGCCAGCTCACCTTTGACACGCCAAGAGACCCAGTACTTC. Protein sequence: CASSPLTRQETQYF.

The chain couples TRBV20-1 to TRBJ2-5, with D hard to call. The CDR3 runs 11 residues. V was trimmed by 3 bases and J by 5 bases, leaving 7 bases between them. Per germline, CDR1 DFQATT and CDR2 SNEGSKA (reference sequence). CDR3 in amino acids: CSASILETQYF. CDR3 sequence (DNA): TGCAGTGCTAGTATTTTGGAGACCCAGTACTTC.

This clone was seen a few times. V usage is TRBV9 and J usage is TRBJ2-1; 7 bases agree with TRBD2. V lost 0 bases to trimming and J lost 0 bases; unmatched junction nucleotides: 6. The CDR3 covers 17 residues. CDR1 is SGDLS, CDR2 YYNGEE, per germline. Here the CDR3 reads CASSVGGSGYSYNEQFF. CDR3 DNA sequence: TGTGCCAGCAGCGTAGGAGGTAGCGGGTACTCCTACAATGAGCAGTTCTTC.

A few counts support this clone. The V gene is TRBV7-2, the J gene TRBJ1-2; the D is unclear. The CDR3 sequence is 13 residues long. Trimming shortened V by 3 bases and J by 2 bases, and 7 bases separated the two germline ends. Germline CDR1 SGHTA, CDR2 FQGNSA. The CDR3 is CASSLETNYGYTF. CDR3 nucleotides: TGTGCCAGCAGCTTGGAGACCAACTATGGCTACACCTTC.

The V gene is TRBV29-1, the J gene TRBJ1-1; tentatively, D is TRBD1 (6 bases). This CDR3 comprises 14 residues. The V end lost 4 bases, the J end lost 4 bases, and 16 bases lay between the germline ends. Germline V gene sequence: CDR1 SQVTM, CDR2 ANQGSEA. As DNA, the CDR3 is TGCAGCGTTGGGACAGTGGTATTGGGCACTGAAGCTTTCTTT. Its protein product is CSVGTVVLGTEAFF. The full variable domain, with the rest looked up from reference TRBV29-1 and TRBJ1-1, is SAVISQKPSRDICQRGTSLTIQCQVDSQVTMMFWYRQQPGQSLTLIATANQGSEATYESGFVIDKFPISRPNLTFSTLTVSNMSPEDSSIYLCSVGTVVLGTEAFFGQGTRLTVV.

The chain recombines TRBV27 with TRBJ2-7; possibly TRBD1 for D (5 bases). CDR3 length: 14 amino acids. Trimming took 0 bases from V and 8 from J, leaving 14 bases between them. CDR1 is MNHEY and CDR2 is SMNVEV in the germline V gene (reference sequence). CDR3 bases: TGTGCCAGCAGTTTATCTCATCCTCAGGACAAGCAGTACTTC. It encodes CASSLSHPQDKQYF.

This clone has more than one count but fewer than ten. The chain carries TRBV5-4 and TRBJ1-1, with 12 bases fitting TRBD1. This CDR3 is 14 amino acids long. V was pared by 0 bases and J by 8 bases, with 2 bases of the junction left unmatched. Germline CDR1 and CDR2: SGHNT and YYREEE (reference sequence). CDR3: CASSLEGTGGEAFF. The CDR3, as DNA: TGTGCCAGCAGCTTGGAAGGGACAGGGGGCGAAGCTTTCTTT.

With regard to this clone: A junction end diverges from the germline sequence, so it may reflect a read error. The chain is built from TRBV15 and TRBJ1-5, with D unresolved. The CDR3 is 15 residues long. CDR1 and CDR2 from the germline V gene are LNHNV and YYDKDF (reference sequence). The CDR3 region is CATSRDPLEHHPQHF. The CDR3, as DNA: TGTGCCACCAGCAGAGATCCACTAGAACATCACCCCCAGCATTTT.

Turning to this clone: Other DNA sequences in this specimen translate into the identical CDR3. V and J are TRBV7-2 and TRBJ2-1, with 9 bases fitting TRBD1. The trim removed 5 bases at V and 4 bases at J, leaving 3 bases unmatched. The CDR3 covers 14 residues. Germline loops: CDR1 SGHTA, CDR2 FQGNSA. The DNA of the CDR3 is TGTGCCAGCAGCCGAGACAGGGGGTACAATGAGCAGTTCTTC. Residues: CASSRDRGYNEQFF. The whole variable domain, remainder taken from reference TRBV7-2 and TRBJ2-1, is GAGVSQSPSNKVTEKGKDVELRCDPISGHTALYWYRQSLGQGLEFLIYFQGNSAPDKSGLPSDRFSAERTGGSVSTLTIQRTQQEDSAVYLCASSRDRGYNEQFFGPGTRLTVL.

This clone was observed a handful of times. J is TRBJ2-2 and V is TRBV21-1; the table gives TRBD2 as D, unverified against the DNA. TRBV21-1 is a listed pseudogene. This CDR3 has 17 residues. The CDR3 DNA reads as TGTGCCTGCGCCGTTTTTAAGCGGGCCGCAATTTGGGGGGAGCTGTTTTTT. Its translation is CACAVFKRAAIWGELFF.

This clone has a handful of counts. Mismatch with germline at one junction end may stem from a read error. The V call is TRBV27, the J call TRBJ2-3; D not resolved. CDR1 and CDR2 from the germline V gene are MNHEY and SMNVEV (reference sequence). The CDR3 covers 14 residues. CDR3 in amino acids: CATSPYYSTDTQYF. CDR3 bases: TGTGCCACCAGTCCCTATTACAGCACAGATACGCAGTATTTT.

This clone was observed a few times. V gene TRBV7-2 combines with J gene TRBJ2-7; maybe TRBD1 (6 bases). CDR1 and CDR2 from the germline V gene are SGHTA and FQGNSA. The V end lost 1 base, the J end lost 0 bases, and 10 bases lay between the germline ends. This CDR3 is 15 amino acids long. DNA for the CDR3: TGTGCCAGCAGCTTAGTTAGGGGGAGCTCCTACGAGCAGTACTTC. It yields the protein CASSLVRGSSYEQYF.

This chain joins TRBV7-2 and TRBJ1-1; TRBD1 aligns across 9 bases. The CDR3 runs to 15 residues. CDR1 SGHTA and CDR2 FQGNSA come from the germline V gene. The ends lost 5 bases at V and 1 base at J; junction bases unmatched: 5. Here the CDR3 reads CASSPGQGTNTEAFF. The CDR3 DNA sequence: TGTGCCAGCAGCCCCGGACAGGGGACGAACACTGAAGCTTTCTTT.

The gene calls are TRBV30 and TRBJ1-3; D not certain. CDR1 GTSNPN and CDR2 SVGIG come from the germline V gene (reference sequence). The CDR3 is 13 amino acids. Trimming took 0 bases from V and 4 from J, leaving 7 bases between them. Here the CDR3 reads CAWSVLWGNTIYF. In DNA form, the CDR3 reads TGTGCCTGGAGTGTACTTTGGGGAAACACCATATATTTT. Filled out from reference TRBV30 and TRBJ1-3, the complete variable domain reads SQTIHQWPATLVQPVGSPLSLECTVEGTSNPNLYWYRQAAGRGLQLLFYSVGIGQISSEVPQNLSASRPQDRQFILSSKKLLLSDSGFYLCAWSVLWGNTIYFGEGSWLTVV.

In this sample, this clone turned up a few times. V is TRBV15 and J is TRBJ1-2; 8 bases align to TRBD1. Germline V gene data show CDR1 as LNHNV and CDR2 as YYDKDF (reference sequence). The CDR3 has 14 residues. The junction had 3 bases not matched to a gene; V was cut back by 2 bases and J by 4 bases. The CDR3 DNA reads TGTGCCACCAGCAGACCTACAGGGGGCTATGGCTACACCTTC. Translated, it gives CATSRPTGGYGYTF.

In nucleotides, the CDR3 is TGTGCCAGCAGCTACGACAGGGGAGAGACCCAGTACTTC. Translated: CASSYDRGETQYF. V usage is TRBV7-9 and J usage is TRBJ2-5; 8 positions match TRBD1. Germline V gene sequence: CDR1 SEHNR, CDR2 FQNEAQ (reference sequence). The CDR3 runs to 13 residues. V lost 4 bases and J lost 4; bases outside the gene matches: 2.

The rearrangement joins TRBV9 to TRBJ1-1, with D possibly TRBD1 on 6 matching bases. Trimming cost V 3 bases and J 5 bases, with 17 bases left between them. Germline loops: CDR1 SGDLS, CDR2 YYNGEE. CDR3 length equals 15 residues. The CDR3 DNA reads TGTGCCAGCAGCGCCGACCGAGGGGGGGGGACTGAAGCTTTCTTT. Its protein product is CASSADRGGGTEAFF.

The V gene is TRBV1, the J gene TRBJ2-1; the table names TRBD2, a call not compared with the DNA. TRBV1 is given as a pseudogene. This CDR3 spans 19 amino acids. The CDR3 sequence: CTSSQVRLRLAGRYNEQFF. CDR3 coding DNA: TGCACCAGCAGCCAAGTGAGATTGCGGCTAGCGGGTCGCTACAATGAGCAGTTCTTC.

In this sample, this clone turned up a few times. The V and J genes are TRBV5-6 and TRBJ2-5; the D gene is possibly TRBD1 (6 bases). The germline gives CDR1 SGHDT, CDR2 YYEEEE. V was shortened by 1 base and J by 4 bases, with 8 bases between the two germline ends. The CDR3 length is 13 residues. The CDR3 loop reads CASSLTGRETQYF. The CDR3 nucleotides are TGTGCCAGCAGCTTGACAGGGCGAGAGACCCAGTACTTC.

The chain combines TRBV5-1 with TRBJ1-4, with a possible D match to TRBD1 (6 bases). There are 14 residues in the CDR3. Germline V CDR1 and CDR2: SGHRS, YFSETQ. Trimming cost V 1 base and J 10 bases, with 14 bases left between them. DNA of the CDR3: TGCGCCAGCAGCTTGCCCGGGGGCGGGGGAAAACTGTTTTTT. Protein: CASSLPGGGGKLFF.

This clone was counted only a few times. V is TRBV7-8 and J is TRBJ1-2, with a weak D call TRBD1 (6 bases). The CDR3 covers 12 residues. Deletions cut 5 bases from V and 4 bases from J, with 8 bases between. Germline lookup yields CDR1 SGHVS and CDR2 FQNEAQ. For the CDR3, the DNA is TGTGCCAGCAGCATACAGGGCTATGGCTACACCTTC. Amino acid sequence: CASSIQGYGYTF.